Here is one T cell receptor (beta chain) with its context. The antigen remains undetermined. The V and J ends lost 5 bases and 4 bases, in that order; junction bases with no gene match: 12. This CDR3 region has 16 residues. Germline lookup yields CDR1 MGHRA and CDR2 YSYEKL. Measured with immunoSEQ multiplex PCR; TCRdb has only the in-frame clones, and not every one. The sample lists approximately 160,000 clones; around 90% were seen once. The donors were part of the validation cohort of 120 subjects. That cohort was separate from the first cohort, which comprised 700 or so subjects. The sample belongs to a study of cytomegalovirus exposure and HLA in healthy donors. Study at large: Later, an analysis reported that the approximately 120 validation repertoires had used the same platform as the roughly 660 first-cohort repertoires.

Study-level results: The majority of TCR sequences were rare, yet some public TCRs appeared in many donors.

This TCR was recovered from a woman under 30 in good health and CMV-seropositive. V gene TRBV4-1 combines with J gene TRBJ2-7; the match to TRBD1 covers 9 bases. Material for sequencing was PBMCs. The CDR3 DNA follows: TGCGCCAGCAGCACACCCCCGGGACAGGGCTTATACGAGCAGTACTTC. Its protein product is CASSTPPGQGLYEQYF.